One and the same sample provided the 32 T cell receptor beta chains below, sequenced in a study of T cell responses to AZD1222 COVID-19 vaccine. TCRdb's table, derived via immunoSEQ multiplex PCR, lists solely in-frame clones and lacks some. This table has fewer than 150,000 clones, roughly 93% appearing once. The source material was peripheral blood, sampled on day 0 of AZD1222 vaccination. Receptors were obtained from an adult in good health.

The rearrangement uses TRBV6-6 and TRBJ1-5; 7 bases align to TRBD1. Trimming took 2 bases from V and 2 from J; bases not matched to a gene: 3. The CDR3 contains 15 residues. Germline lookup yields CDR1 MNHNY and CDR2 SVGAGI (reference sequence). In nucleotides, the CDR3 is TGTGCCAGCAGTTACCCCGGGACAGGCAATCAGCCCCAGCATTTT. Encoded protein: CASSYPGTGNQPQHF.

This chain links TRBV3-1 (or the pseudogene TRBV3-2) with TRBJ1-2; D is undetermined. CDR1 is LGHDT and CDR2 is YNNKEL in the germline V gene (reference sequence). The V and J ends lost 3 bases and 6 bases respectively, with 8 bases between them. CDR3 size: 12 residues. Here the CDR3 DNA reads TGTGCCAGCAGCCAGACGGCAAATGGCTACACCTTC. As protein: CASSQTANGYTF.

The CDR3, as DNA: TGTGCCAGCAGTTACTCGCCGCCTTCCATGGATGAGCAGTTCTTC. Encoded protein: CASSYSPPSMDEQFF. The rearrangement uses TRBV6-6 and TRBJ2-1; no reliable D call. Trimming removed 0 bases from V and 8 bases from J, with 14 bases in between. The CDR3 runs 15 residues. Germline CDR1 and CDR2: MNHNY and SVGAGI (reference sequence).

The gene calls are TRBV28 and TRBJ1-2, with 10 nucleotides matching TRBD1. The V gene end was trimmed by 4 bases and the J gene end by 2 bases; junction bases not matched to a gene: 1. Germline CDR1 MDHEN, CDR2 SYDVKM. The CDR3 is 14 amino acids. CDR3 DNA sequence: TGTGCCAGCAGTTGGGGACAGGGGAACTATGGCTACACCTTC. Encoded protein: CASSWGQGNYGYTF.

The chain links TRBV5-1 to TRBJ2-5, with D maybe TRBD2 (6 bases). Per germline, CDR1 SGHRS and CDR2 YFSETQ. The length of the CDR3 is 12 residues. Trimming removed 4 bases from V and 4 bases from J, with 8 bases in between. CDR3 nucleotides: TGCGCCAGCAGCATGGGGGGAGAGACCCAGTACTTC. Its translation: CASSMGGETQYF.

The V call is TRBV15, the J call TRBJ1-1; no definite D call. V lost 1 base and J 1 base, leaving 4 bases between the germline ends. The CDR3 extends over 13 amino acids. Germline CDR1 and CDR2: LNHNV and YYDKDF (reference sequence). DNA for the CDR3: TGTGCCACCAGCAGAGTTCCGAACACTGAAGCTTTCTTT. As protein: CATSRVPNTEAFF. Full variable domain (remainder filled in from reference TRBV15 and TRBJ1-1): DAMVIQNPRYQVTQFGKPVTLSCSQTLNHNVMYWYQQKSSQAPKLLFHYYDKDFNNEADTPDNFQSRRPNTSFCFLDIRSPGLGDTAMYLCATSRVPNTEAFFGQGTRLTVV.

The V gene is TRBV6-1, the J gene TRBJ2-6; 8 bases map to TRBD2. V lost 4 bases, J lost 0 bases, and 8 bases stayed unmatched. Per germline, CDR1 MNHNS and CDR2 SASEGT. This CDR3 region has 18 residues. The CDR3 nucleotides read TGTGCCAGCAGTGGGGGGTCGGGAGGGTTCTCTGGGGCCAACGTCCTGACTTTC. Protein: CASSGGSGGFSGANVLTF.

This clone was seen a single time. The rearrangement joins TRBV19 to TRBJ2-7; D is perhaps TRBD1 or TRBD2 (5 bases each). V shed 5 bases and J shed 4 bases, with 15 bases lying between them. The CDR3 length is 14 residues. The germline V gene has CDR1 LNHDA and CDR2 SQIVND (reference sequence). In DNA, the CDR3 is TGTGCCAGTAGTGGTGGGACGAGCACTTACGAGCAGTACTTC. Its protein product is CASSGGTSTYEQYF.

On this clone: The junction and the germline gene differ at one end; a read error may be behind it. The chain has TRBV29-1 and TRBJ2-7, with D perhaps assigned TRBD1 or TRBD2 (6 bases each). The CDR3 covers 13 residues. Per germline, CDR1 SQVTM and CDR2 ANQGSEA. The CDR3 DNA reads as TGCAGCGTTGAAGATCCAGGGGAAGGGATTCGGGAGTTC. Its protein product is CSVEDPGEGIREF.

The chain employs TRBV6-6 and TRBJ1-6, with unresolved D. Germline CDR1 and CDR2: MNHNY and SVGAGI (reference sequence). The V and J ends lost 8 bases and 9 bases respectively, with 17 bases between them. The CDR3 is 14 residues long. CDR3 amino acids: CASHSRGIISPLHF. As DNA, the CDR3 is TGTGCCAGCCACAGCCGAGGCATTATTTCACCCCTCCACTTT.

This sequence joins TRBV29-1 and TRBJ1-2, with 7 nucleotides matching TRBD1. The CDR3 covers 16 residues. CDR1 and CDR2 from the germline V gene are SQVTM and ANQGSEA. V lost 1 base and J lost 0; bases outside the gene matches: 8. In nucleotides, the CDR3 is TGCAGCGTTGAAGTTATTTGGGACAGTACTAACTATGGCTACACCTTC. Translation: CSVEVIWDSTNYGYTF.

This clone appeared once. At one end the junction does not follow the germline gene, possibly because of a read error. The V call is TRBV20-1, the J call TRBJ1-2; unclear D gene. This CDR3 has 11 amino acids. CDR1 and CDR2 from the germline V gene are DFQATT and SNEGSKA (reference sequence). The CDR3 loop is CSARDPVRTPF. DNA for the CDR3: TGCAGTGCTAGAGATCCCGTCAGAACCCCATTC.

The gene calls are TRBV28 and TRBJ2-1; D not certain. The V gene lost 5 bases and the J gene lost 2 bases, with 13 bases spanning the gap. Germline loops: CDR1 MDHEN, CDR2 SYDVKM. This CDR3 is built from 15 residues. CDR3 DNA sequence: TGTGCCAGCAGTACTTTAGGTGGGCCCTACAATGAGCAGTTCTTC. It is translated as CASSTLGGPYNEQFF.

The V gene is TRBV19, the J gene TRBJ2-7; TRBD1 matches 9 bases. V was pared by 6 bases and J by 3 bases, with 3 bases of the junction left unmatched. The CDR3 totals 13 residues. CDR1 is LNHDA and CDR2 is SQIVND in the germline V gene (reference sequence). The CDR3 reads CASRKDRGYEQYF. CDR3 DNA: TGTGCCAGTAGGAAGGACAGGGGCTACGAGCAGTACTTC.

V and J are TRBV2 and TRBJ1-1, with D possibly being TRBD1 (5 bases). The CDR3 is made up of 15 amino acids. Between the trimmed V and J ends, which lost 8 bases and 2 bases, there was a span of 18 bases. CDR1 and CDR2 (germline): SNHLY, FYNNEI. The CDR3 nucleotides read TGTGCCAGCGGATTAAGTGGGACGGTTAACACTGAAGCTTTCTTT. It encodes CASGLSGTVNTEAFF.

This clone was counted once. The chain combines TRBV11-2 with TRBJ2-1, with 9 bases fitting TRBD1. The CDR3 extends over 14 amino acids. Germline values: CDR1 SGHAT, CDR2 FQNNGV. The trim removed 5 bases at V and 7 bases at J, leaving 6 bases unmatched. CDR3 loop: CASSKGTGMNEQFF. The CDR3 region has the DNA TGTGCCAGCAGCAAAGGGACAGGGATGAATGAGCAGTTCTTC.

This clone was observed a single time. This sequence joins TRBV7-6 and TRBJ2-3; D perhaps matches TRBD2 (7 bases). Germline V lookup: CDR1 SGHVS, CDR2 FNYEAQ. V lost 0 bases and J 3 bases, leaving 16 bases between the germline ends. CDR3 length: 17 amino acids. CDR3 nucleotide sequence: TGTGCCAGCAGCTTAGCCCCGGGGGGCCCACCTACAGATACGCAGTATTTT. Protein: CASSLAPGGPPTDTQYF. Using reference TRBV7-6 and TRBJ2-3 for the parts outside the CDR3, the full variable domain is GAGVSQSPRYKVTKRGQDVALRCDPISGHVSLYWYRQALGQGPEFLTYFNYEAQQDKSGLPNDRFSAERPEGSISTLTIQRTEQRDSAMYRCASSLAPGGPPTDTQYFGPGTRLTVL.

The rearrangement links TRBV20-1 to TRBJ2-7; no definite D call. V shed 0 bases and J shed 3 bases, with 3 bases lying between them. CDR1 DFQATT and CDR2 SNEGSKA come from the germline V gene (reference sequence). There are 11 residues in the CDR3. This chain's CDR3 is CSAREYYEQYF. CDR3 bases: TGCAGTGCTAGAGAATACTACGAGCAGTACTTC.

This chain uses TRBV27 with TRBJ2-1, with D possibly TRBD2 on 6 matching bases. The CDR3 has 14 residues. Trimming cost V 3 bases and J 4 bases, with 10 bases left between them. CDR1 and CDR2 from the germline V gene are MNHEY and SMNVEV (reference sequence). Here the CDR3 reads CASSLEGLYNEQFF. CDR3 DNA sequence: TGTGCCAGCAGTTTGGAGGGGTTATACAATGAGCAGTTCTTC.

The chain employs TRBV28 and TRBJ1-1; D gene ambiguous. CDR1 is MDHEN, CDR2 SYDVKM, per germline. CDR3 length equals 14 residues. Between the trimmed V and J ends, which lost 2 bases and 5 bases, there was a span of 12 bases. CDR3 in DNA: TGTGCCAGCAGTTTAAAATCCAGTGTGACTGAAGCTTTCTTT. This codes for CASSLKSSVTEAFF.

The chain combines TRBV9 with TRBJ2-5; no clear D. This CDR3 contains 13 residues. Germline loops: CDR1 SGDLS, CDR2 YYNGEE. With 0 bases removed from V and 7 bases from J, the gap between germline ends came to 10 bases. The CDR3 coding sequence is TGTGCCAGCAGCGTAGCTGGGATGGGGACCCAGTACTTC. It specifies CASSVAGMGTQYF.

J is TRBJ2-3 and V is TRBV28; D is unresolved. The CDR3 sequence is 16 residues long. The germline V gene has CDR1 MDHEN and CDR2 SYDVKM. Trimming shortened V by 6 bases and J by 9 bases, and 25 bases separated the two germline ends. The CDR3 region has the DNA TGTGCCAGCAGCCACCAACAAACCCTGCCTGGTTTGACGCAGTATTTT. Translated, it gives CASSHQQTLPGLTQYF.

This chain joins TRBV28 and TRBJ2-1; no firm D call. Germline V gene data show CDR1 as MDHEN and CDR2 as SYDVKM. The CDR3 consists of 11 residues. Trimming pared 5 bases from V and 9 bases from J, leaving 8 bases between. The CDR3 here is CASSHTGEQFF. The CDR3 nucleotides are TGTGCCAGCAGTCATACCGGTGAGCAGTTCTTC.

This chain joins TRBV6-5 and TRBJ2-3; TRBD2 aligns across 13 bases. CDR1 is MNHEY and CDR2 is SVGAGI in the germline V gene. The CDR3 has 14 residues. Trimming took 8 bases from V and 1 from J; bases not matched to a gene: 0. The CDR3 DNA reads as TGTGCCAGCGGACTAGCGGGAGGCACAGATACGCAGTATTTT. Translation gives CASGLAGGTDTQYF.

This clone was observed many times. DNA for the CDR3: TGTGCCAGCCGCCGGGGAACTGAAGCTTTCTTT. This gives the protein CASRRGTEAFF. The V call is TRBV2, the J call TRBJ1-1; no clear D. Germline V gene data show CDR1 as SNHLY and CDR2 as FYNNEI. V lost 8 bases and J lost 5, with 9 bases in between. CDR3 size: 11 residues.

The rearrangement uses TRBV7-9 and TRBJ1-5; TRBD1 is a possible D gene (5 bases). The V gene lost 1 base and the J gene lost 7 bases, with 8 bases spanning the gap. Germline CDR1 reads SEHNR; CDR2 reads FQNEAQ (reference sequence). The CDR3 is 13 amino acids. Here the CDR3 DNA reads TGTGCCAGCAGCTTAGAAGGGGCCCAGCCCCAGCATTTT. Translation: CASSLEGAQPQHF. The full variable domain, its missing parts supplied by reference TRBV7-9 and TRBJ1-5, is DTGVSQNPRHKITKRGQNVTFRCDPISEHNRLYWYRQTLGQGPEFLTYFQNEAQLEKSRLLSDRFSAERPKGSFSTLEIQRTEQGDSAMYLCASSLEGAQPQHFGDGTRLSIL.

This clone qualifies as medium-sized. The chain employs TRBV28 and TRBJ1-6, with a possible D match to TRBD1 (5 bases). CDR3 length: 17 amino acids. Trimming pared 5 bases from V and 6 bases from J, leaving 20 bases between. In germline, CDR1 is MDHEN, CDR2 SYDVKM. CDR3 in amino acids: CASSRAGRGNANSPLHF. CDR3 bases: TGTGCCAGCAGTCGGGCTGGGAGGGGAAACGCTAATTCACCCCTCCACTTT.

The chain employs TRBV21-1 and TRBJ2-5; TRBD2 is the table's D call and was not checked against the DNA. TRBV21-1 is designated a pseudogene. There are 14 residues in the CDR3. For the CDR3, the DNA is TGTGCCAGCAGCAAGCTGGACTCACAAGAGACCCAGTACTTC. Its protein product is CASSKLDSQETQYF.

V usage is TRBV5-1 and J usage is TRBJ2-1, with D perhaps matching TRBD1 (6 bases). The V end lost 2 bases, the J end lost 2 bases, and 11 bases lay between the germline ends. The CDR3 is 15 residues long. Germline-derived CDR1 and CDR2 are SGHRS and YFSETQ. The CDR3 protein is CASSFQGFTYNEQFF. CDR3 in DNA: TGCGCCAGCAGCTTTCAGGGGTTCACCTACAATGAGCAGTTCTTC.

In its sample, this clone was seen once. The CDR3 region is CASTVGTGGYEQYF. CDR3 nucleotides: TGTGCCAGCACCGTAGGGACAGGGGGCTACGAGCAGTACTTC. V is TRBV6-5 and J is TRBJ2-7, with 11 bases fitting TRBD1. Trimming at V came to 7 bases and at J to 3 bases, leaving 5 bases not matched to a gene. In germline, CDR1 is MNHEY, CDR2 SVGAGI. This CDR3 is 14 amino acids long.

In this sample, this clone turned up a few times. The chain carries TRBV28 and TRBJ2-1; TRBD2 aligns across 10 bases. Germline assignment: CDR1 MDHEN and CDR2 SYDVKM. Germline trimming cut 2 bases from V and 9 bases from J; bases unmatched to any gene: 10. The CDR3 covers 16 residues. CDR3 coding DNA: TGTGCCAGCAGTTTAAGGGCTAGCGGGAGAATCCCTGAGCAGTTCTTC. It specifies CASSLRASGRIPEQFF.

The CDR3 reads CASSPQTGRDTEAFF. In DNA, the CDR3 is TGTGCCAGCAGCCCCCAGACAGGGCGGGACACTGAAGCTTTCTTT. The chain employs TRBV4-2 and TRBJ1-1; TRBD1 matches 7 bases. CDR1 is LGHNA and CDR2 is YNFKEQ in the germline V gene. The CDR3 contains 15 residues. The V and J ends lost 4 bases and 3 bases, in that order; junction bases with no gene match: 8.